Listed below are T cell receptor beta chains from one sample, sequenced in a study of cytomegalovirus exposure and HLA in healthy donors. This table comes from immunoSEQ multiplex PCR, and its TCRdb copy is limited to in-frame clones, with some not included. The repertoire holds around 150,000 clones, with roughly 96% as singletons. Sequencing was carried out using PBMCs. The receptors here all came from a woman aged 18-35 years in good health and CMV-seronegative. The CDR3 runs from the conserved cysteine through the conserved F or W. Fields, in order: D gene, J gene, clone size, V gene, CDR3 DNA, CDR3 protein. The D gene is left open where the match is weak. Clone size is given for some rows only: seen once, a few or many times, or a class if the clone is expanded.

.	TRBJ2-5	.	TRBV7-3	TGTGCCAGCAGCTTGGGCCGCACCATCCAAGAGACCCAGTACTTC	CASSLGRTIQETQYF
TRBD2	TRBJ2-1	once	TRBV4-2	TGTGCCAGCAGCCAAGTGCGGGGGGGCATCTACAATGAGCAGTTCTTC	CASSQVRGGIYNEQFF
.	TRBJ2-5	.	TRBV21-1	TGTGCCAGCAGCAAAGAGGGCGTGCGGGGGGGCCAAGAGACCCAGTACTTC	CASSKEGVRGGQETQYF
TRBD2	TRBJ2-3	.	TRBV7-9	TGTGCCAGCAGACCGACAGCAGCCGGGGGGGCCGTTACGCAGTATTTT	CASRPTAAGGAVTQYF
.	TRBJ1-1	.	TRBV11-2	TGTGCCAGCAGCTTAGGAGGGCGAGAGAACACTGAAGCTTTCTTT	CASSLGGRENTEAFF
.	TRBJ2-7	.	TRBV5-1	TGCGCCAGCAGCTTGGCGGGGGACTCCTACGAGCAGTACTTC	CASSLAGDSYEQYF
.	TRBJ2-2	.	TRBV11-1	TGTGCCAGCAGCAAGGACACCCTGTTGTCGGGGGAGCTGTTTTTT	CASSKDTLLSGELFF
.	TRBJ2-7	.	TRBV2	TGTGCCAGCAGTTCCGACAGCTCCTACGAGCAGTACTTC	CASSSDSSYEQYF
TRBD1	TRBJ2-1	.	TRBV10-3	TGTGCCATCAGTGAGGAGGACAGGGGGACCAGCGAGCAGTTCTTC	CAISEEDRGTSEQFF
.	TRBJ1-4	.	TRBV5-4	TGTGCCAGCAGCGAAAACCCAGGGTCGGGTGAAAAACTGTTTTTT	CASSENPGSGEKLFF
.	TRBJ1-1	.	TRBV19	TGTGCCAGTAGTCCAGGGAACACTGAAGCTTTCTTT	CASSPGNTEAFF
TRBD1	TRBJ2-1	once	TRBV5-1	TGCGCCAGCAGCCCGGGACAGGGGAGCTACAATGAGCAGTTCTTC	CASSPGQGSYNEQFF
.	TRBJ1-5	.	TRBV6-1	TGTGCCAGCAGTGAAGCTTCGGCAGGGCAGGGCAATCAGCCCCAGCATTTT	CASSEASAGQGNQPQHF
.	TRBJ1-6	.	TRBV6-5	TGTGCCAGCAGTTACTCGTCAATGGGGCAGAATTCACCCCTCCACTTT	CASSYSSMGQNSPLHF
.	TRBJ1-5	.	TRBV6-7	TGTGCCAGCAGTTACTCAGCGGGGTGGCATCAGCCCCAGCATTTT	CASSYSAGWHQPQHF
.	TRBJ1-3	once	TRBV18	TGTGCCAGCTCACCACCGTCGGGGGGACGCTCTGGAAACACCATATATTTT	CASSPPSGGRSGNTIYF
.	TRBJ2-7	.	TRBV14	TGTGCCAGCAGCCGTGTAAGAGGCGAGCAGTACTTC	CASSRVRGEQYF
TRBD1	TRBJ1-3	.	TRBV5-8	TGTGCCAGCAGCCGGACAGACAGGGTCAACTCTGGAAACACCATATATTTT	CASSRTDRVNSGNTIYF
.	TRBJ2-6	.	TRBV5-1	TGCGCCAGCAGCATCGCGGCCCCAGGGGCGTCTGGGGCCAACGTCCTGACTTTC	CASSIAAPGASGANVLTF
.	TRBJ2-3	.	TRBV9	TGTGCCAGCAGCCCAAACACAGATACGCAGTATTTT	CASSPNTDTQYF
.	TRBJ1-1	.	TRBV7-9	TGTGCCAGCGGTCCCGGGGGGGGCACTGAAGCTTTCTTT	CASGPGGGTEAFF
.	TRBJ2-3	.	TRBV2	TGTGCCAGCAGTGTGCGTCACACAGATACGCAGTATTTT	CASSVRHTDTQYF
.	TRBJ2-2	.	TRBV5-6	TGTGCCGCCTTCCGACCCGGGGGGAACACCGGGGAGCTGTTTTTT	CAAFRPGGNTGELFF